This T cell receptor (beta chain) was sequenced during a study of OX40 agonist ivuxolimab in advanced cancers. About the research overall: Patients got intravenous ivuxolimab at 0.01 to 10 mg/kg every 2 weeks. Melanoma, hepatocellular carcinoma, head and neck or renal cell cancer occurred in dose-escalation patients. With a range of roughly 20 to 85, age averaged approximately 64 years, and around 80% were male.

Some clones are missing from TCRdb's copy, which holds only in-frame ones; the method was immunoSEQ multiplex PCR. This sample has tens of thousands of clones, with about nine tenths found just once. Source: CD4+ or CD8+ T cells sorted from blood, taken in a trial of the OX40 agonist ivuxolimab. The receptor was isolated from an adult with an advanced solid tumor such as melanoma, head and neck, liver or kidney cancer.

The CDR3 spells CASSSSGVGEQFF. CDR3 nucleotides: TGTGCCAGCAGTTCGTCGGGAGTCGGTGAGCAGTTCTTC. The chain joins TRBV28 to TRBJ2-1, with D maybe TRBD2 (6 bases). The CDR3 is made up of 13 amino acids. V lost 4 bases to trimming and J lost 9 bases, with 13 bases between them. Germline V gene sequence: CDR1 MDHEN, CDR2 SYDVKM. The variable domain in full, with the rest retrieved from reference TRBV28 and TRBJ2-1, is DVKVTQSSRYLVKRTGEKVFLECVQDMDHENMFWYRQDPGLGLRLIYFSYDVKMKEKGDIPEGYSVSREKKERFSLILESASTNQTSMYLCASSSSGVGEQFFGPGTRLTVL.